This T cell receptor beta chain derives from a study of shared clonotypes between healthy human individuals. Whole-study findings and limits: Apart from blood, nothing was sampled; tissue repertoires likely differ. Measured sharing among donors was expected to vary with sequencing depth. Generation probability values for non-shared clonotypes were lower than those for clonotypes shared by all four donors.

This clone was detected only once. Its antigen is undetermined. Sequencing was performed with immunoSEQ multiplex PCR; in TCRdb, only in-frame clones are kept and a portion is missing. The sample has about 2.1 million clones, roughly 91% seen once. Positively selected for CCR7, the CD45RO-negative cells used as naive CD8 cells excluded terminally differentiated effector memory CD45RA+ cells. There were no recent acute infections or vaccinations among the donors, who were healthy HIV-negative adults. Trimming removed 3 bases at V and 2 bases at J, with 11 bases between. The CDR3 is 15 amino acids. CDR1 is MNHEY, CDR2 SMNVEV, per germline (reference sequence).

Sequenced input: naive CD8+ T cells from PBMCs. This receptor was taken from a man between 18 and 35 years old in good health. Some clones in this sample may be carry-over from other donors' samples. This chain uses TRBV27 with TRBJ1-5; TRBD1 is a possible D gene (6 bases). The CDR3: CASSFLGGGNQPQHF. CDR3 in DNA: TGTGCCAGCAGTTTTCTCGGGGGCGGCAATCAGCCCCAGCATTTT.